Below, one T cell receptor beta chain is given with its context. Its antigen is not known. The sample comes from a study of shared clonotypes between healthy human individuals. Only in-frame clones appear in the TCRdb table, and some are missing; sequencing was by immunoSEQ multiplex PCR. Among hundreds of thousands of clones, roughly 73% were seen once, and the ten largest hold 1.5% to 2%. From germline, CDR1 is ENHRY and CDR2 SYGVKD. CDR3 size: 14 residues. J lost 2 bases, V lost 7 bases, and 6 bases had no gene match. Study results and caveats: Naive subsets generally exceeded memory subsets in estimated richness.

V usage is TRBV10-3 and J usage is TRBJ2-3; 7 nucleotides agree with TRBD1. Input material: memory CD4+ T cells sorted from blood. The subset here: CD45RA-negative fraction. The TCR originated in a woman aged 30 to 39 in good health. As DNA, the CDR3 is TGTGCCATCAATGAACAGGGGATCACAGATACGCAGTATTTT. Amino acids: CAINEQGITDTQYF.